This T cell receptor (beta chain) emerged from a study of blood T cell repertoires in COVID-19. About the research overall: Donors in the United States, Italy and Spain gave samples during acute or convalescent COVID-19.

Authors' data handling: Cell counts per sample came from amplifying reference gene primers. Produced via immunoSEQ multiplex PCR; TCRdb's table is partial and in-frame only. The V and J calls and clone size were taken over from that table, and D and trimming were inferred from the DNA. The profile covers some 310,000 clones, with 89% appearing a single time and roughly a tenth taken by the ten largest. This clone turned up a few times. The sample carries other DNA sequences with the same CDR3. The study recruited people aged 18 to 89 years across approximately 25 US areas. Donors in Cohort 3 counted as recovered after two negative PCRs, clearance, or symptom resolution. Trimming removed 2 bases at V and 7 bases at J, with 9 bases between. Per the germline V gene, CDR1 is MNHEY and CDR2 is SVGAGI. This CDR3 comprises 12 residues.

The sequencing sample was made of PBMCs or T cells enriched from blood (not recorded which). The receptor's source is a woman in her thirties who had recovered from COVID-19. This chain links TRBV6-5 with TRBJ2-7, with D possibly being TRBD2 (7 bases). The CDR3 protein is CASSYRGGEQYF. DNA of the CDR3: TGTGCCAGCAGTTACAGGGGGGGTGAGCAGTACTTC.